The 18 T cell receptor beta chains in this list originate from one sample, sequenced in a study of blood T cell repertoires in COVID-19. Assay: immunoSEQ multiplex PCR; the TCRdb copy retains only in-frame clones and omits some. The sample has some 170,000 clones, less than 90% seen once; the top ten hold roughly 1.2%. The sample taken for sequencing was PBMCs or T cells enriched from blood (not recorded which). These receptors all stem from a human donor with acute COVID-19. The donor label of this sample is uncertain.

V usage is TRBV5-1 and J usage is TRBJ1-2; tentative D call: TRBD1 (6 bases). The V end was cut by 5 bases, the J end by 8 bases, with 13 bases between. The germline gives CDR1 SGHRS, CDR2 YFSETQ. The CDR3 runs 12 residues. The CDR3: CASRLTGGGYTF. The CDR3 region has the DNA TGCGCCAGCAGGCTAACGGGGGGCGGCTACACCTTC.

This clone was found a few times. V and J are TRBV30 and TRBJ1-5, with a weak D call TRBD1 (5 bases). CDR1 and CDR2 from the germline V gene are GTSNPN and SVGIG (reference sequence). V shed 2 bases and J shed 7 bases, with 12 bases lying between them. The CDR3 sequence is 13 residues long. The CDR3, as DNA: TGTGCCTGGAGTACCGGGGGGGACCAGCCCCAGCATTTT. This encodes CAWSTGGDQPQHF.

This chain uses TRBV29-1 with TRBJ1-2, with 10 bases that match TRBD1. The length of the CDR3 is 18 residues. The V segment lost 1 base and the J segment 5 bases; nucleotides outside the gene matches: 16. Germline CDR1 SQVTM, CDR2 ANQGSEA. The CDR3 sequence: CSVEVTGTGDSVGYGYTF. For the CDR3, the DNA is TGCAGCGTTGAAGTAACGGGGACAGGGGACTCCGTGGGTTATGGCTACACCTTC.

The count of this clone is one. The CDR3 DNA reads as TGTGCCAGCAGCCATCAACAGGGCGCTCCGACAGATACGCAGTATTTT. Its protein is CASSHQQGAPTDTQYF. The J gene is TRBJ2-3, the V gene TRBV3-1 (or the pseudogene TRBV3-2); perhaps TRBD1 as D (6 bases). CDR3 length equals 16 residues. The germline V gene encodes CDR1 LGHDT and CDR2 YNNKEL (reference sequence). Trimming left V 3 bases short and J 3 bases short, with 16 bases between.

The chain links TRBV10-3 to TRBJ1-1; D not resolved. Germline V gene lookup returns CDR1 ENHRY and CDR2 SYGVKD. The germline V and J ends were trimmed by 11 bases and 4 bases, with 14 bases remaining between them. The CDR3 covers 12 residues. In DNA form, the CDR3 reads TGTGCCGCCAGTGGTCGGGGCACTGAAGCTTTCTTT. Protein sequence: CAASGRGTEAFF.

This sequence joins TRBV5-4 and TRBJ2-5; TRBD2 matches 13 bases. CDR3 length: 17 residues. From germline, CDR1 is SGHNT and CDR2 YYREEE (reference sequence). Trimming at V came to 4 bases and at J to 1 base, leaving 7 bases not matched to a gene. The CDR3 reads CASSTTSGGTTQETQYF. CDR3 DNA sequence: TGTGCCAGCAGCACGACTAGCGGGGGGACAACCCAAGAGACCCAGTACTTC.

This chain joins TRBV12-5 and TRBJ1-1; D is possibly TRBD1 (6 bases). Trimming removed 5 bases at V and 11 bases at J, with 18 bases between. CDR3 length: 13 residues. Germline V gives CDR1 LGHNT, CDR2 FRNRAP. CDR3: CASGPDSSKRAFF. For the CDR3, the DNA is TGTGCTAGTGGTCCGGACAGTTCAAAGCGGGCTTTCTTT.

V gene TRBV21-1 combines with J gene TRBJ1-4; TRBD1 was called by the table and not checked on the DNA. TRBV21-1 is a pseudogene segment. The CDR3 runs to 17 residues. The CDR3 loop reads CASSKGSFRRVGEKLFF. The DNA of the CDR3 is TGTGCCAGCAGCAAAGGTTCCTTTCGCAGGGTTGGTGAAAAACTGTTTTTT.

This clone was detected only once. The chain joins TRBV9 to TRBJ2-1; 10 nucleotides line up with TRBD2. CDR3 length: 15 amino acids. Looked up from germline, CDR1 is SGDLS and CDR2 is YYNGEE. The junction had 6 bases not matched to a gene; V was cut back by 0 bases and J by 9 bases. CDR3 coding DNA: TGTGCCAGCAGCGTAGGGGAGCGGGGGGGCGCTGAGCAGTTCTTC. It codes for CASSVGERGGAEQFF.

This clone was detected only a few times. Here the CDR3 reads CAWSGARTLHF. CDR3 in DNA: TGTGCCTGGAGTGGGGCTCGGACCCTCCACTTT. V and J are TRBV30 and TRBJ1-6; no clear D. Germline V gene data show CDR1 as GTSNPN and CDR2 as SVGIG (reference sequence). Trimming took off 1 base at V and 14 bases at J, with 9 bases between the two ends. The CDR3 length is 11 residues. Full variable domain (outside the CDR3, taken from reference TRBV30 and TRBJ1-6): SQTIHQWPATLVQPVGSPLSLECTVEGTSNPNLYWYRQAAGRGLQLLFYSVGIGQISSEVPQNLSASRPQDRQFILSSKKLLLSDSGFYLCAWSGARTLHFGNGTRLTVT.

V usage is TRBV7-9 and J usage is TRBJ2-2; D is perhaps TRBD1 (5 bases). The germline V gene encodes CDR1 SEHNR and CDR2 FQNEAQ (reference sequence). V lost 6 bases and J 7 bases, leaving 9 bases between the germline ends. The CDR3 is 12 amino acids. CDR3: CASRRGNGELFF. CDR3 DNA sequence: TGTGCCAGCAGAAGGGGTAACGGGGAGCTGTTTTTT. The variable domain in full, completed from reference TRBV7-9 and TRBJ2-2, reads DTGVSQNPRHKITKRGQNVTFRCDPISEHNRLYWYRQTLGQGPEFLTYFQNEAQLEKSRLLSDRFSAERPKGSFSTLEIQRTEQGDSAMYLCASRRGNGELFFGEGSRLTVL.

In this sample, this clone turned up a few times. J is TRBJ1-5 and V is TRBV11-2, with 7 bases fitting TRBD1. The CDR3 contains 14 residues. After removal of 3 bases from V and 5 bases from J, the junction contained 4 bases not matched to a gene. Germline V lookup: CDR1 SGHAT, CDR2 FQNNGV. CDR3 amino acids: CASSFKQGYQPQHF. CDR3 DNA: TGTGCCAGCAGCTTTAAACAGGGGTATCAGCCCCAGCATTTT.

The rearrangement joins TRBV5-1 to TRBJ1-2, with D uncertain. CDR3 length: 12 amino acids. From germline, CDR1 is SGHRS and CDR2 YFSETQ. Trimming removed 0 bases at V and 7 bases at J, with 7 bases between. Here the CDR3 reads CASSLVRRGYTF. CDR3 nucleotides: TGCGCCAGCAGCTTGGTGCGGCGTGGCTACACCTTC. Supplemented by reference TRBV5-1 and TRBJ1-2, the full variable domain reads KAGVTQTPRYLIKTRGQQVTLSCSPISGHRSVSWYQQTPGQGLQFLFEYFSETQRNKGNFPGRFSGRQFSNSRSEMNVSTLELGDSALYLCASSLVRRGYTFGSGTRLTVV.

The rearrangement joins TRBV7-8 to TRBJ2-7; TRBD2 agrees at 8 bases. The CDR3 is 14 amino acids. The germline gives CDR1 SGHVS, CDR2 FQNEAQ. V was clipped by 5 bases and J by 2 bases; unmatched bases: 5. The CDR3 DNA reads TGTGCCAGCAGCCCAGCCGGGGGGGCCTACGAGCAGTACTTC. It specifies CASSPAGGAYEQYF.

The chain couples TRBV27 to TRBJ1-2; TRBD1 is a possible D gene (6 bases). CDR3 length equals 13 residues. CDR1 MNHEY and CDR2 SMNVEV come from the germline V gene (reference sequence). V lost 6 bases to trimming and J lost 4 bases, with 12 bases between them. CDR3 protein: CASSTGFTYGYTF. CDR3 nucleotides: TGTGCCAGCAGCACAGGGTTTACCTATGGCTACACCTTC.

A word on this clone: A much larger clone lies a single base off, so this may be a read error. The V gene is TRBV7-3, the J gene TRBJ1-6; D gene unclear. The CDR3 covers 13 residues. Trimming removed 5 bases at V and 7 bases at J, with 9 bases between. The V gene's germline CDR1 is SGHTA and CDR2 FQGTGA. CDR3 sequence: CASSPESNSPLHF. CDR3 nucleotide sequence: TGTGCCAGCAGCCCCGAGTCCAATTCACCCCTCCACTTT.

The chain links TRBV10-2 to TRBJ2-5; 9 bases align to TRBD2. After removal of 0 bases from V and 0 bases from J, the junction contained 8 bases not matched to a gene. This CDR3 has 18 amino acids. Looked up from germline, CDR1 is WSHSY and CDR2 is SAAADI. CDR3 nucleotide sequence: TGCGCCAGCAGTGAGTCAAGACTAGCGGATAAGTACCAAGAGACCCAGTACTTC. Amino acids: CASSESRLADKYQETQYF.

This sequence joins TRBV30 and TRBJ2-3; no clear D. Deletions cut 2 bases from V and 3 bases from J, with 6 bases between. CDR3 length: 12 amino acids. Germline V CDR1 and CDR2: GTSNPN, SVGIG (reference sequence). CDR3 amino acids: CAWSTLTDTQYF. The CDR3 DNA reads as TGTGCCTGGAGTACTTTAACAGATACGCAGTATTTT.